Sequencing of this T cell receptor (beta chain) was carried out in a study of blood T cell repertoires in COVID-19 (dated by TCRdb to about 2020). Background for the entire study: Collaborator samples came from the United States, Italy and Spain and covered acute and convalescent phases of COVID-19. The prospective study material was composed of cDNA or gDNA derived from T cells, B-cell-depleted T cells, or PBMCs. Subjects who had been exposed to COVID-19, were actively infected with it, or had recovered from it provided the deeply sampled blood TCRbeta repertoires that made up the dataset. The repertoires were made available in a free public database intended to serve as a resource for research on the immune response to SARS-CoV-2. Samples were obtained from the ongoing ImmuneRACE study (first 160 participants) and from 1,000 to 1,500 subjects provided by 6 global collaborators. A de-identified subject ID, COVID-19 status, age in years and sex were almost always included in the sample metadata. Where HLA class I and class II types were available, the types were taken from metadata supplied by the sample provider, not from assay-based typing. Broader findings and caveats from the paper: Clinical and demographic metadata were provided uncurated, with the amount varying by source and participant.

Concerning this clone: The specificity of this receptor is unknown. No base quality values were provided; no much bigger clone lies one nucleotide off.

In the prospective study, participants were about 18 to 100 years old, resided in 24 geographic areas of the United States, and were enrolled through a virtual design. To assign participants to cohorts, the prospective study relied on clinical history that participants themselves reported in a screening survey and a study questionnaire. A participant counted as exposed if, within 2 weeks of entering the study, that participant had been in contact with someone who had a PCR-confirmed or clinician-diagnosed COVID-19 case. In the prospective study, whole blood, serum and a nasopharyngeal or oropharyngeal swab were collected from each participant by mobile phlebotomists. Prospective study participants could optionally give additional blood draws and questionnaires over an approximately 2-month period. Before DNA extraction, blood samples from the prospective study were shipped at room temperature or frozen.

TCRbeta CDR3 regions were amplified from genomic DNA using the immunoSEQ Assay, a bias-controlled multiplex PCR. In the paper's pipeline: The number of nucleated cells in each sample was estimated from the amplification of reference gene primers within the assay. To quantify the absolute abundance of each unique TCRbeta CDR3 rearrangement, sequence reads were collapsed and filtered. For each sample, productive Simpson clonality was calculated as the square root of Simpson's diversity index across productive rearrangements. Sourced from immuneACCESS, this table was stored by TCRdb with only in-frame sequences that have V and J called. A share of the clones is absent; for the studies checked, an unresolved V gene accounts for under half, and the remainder has no known explanation. The V and J calls and clone size were taken over from that table, and D and trimming were inferred from the DNA. The sample table lists approximately 300,000 clones, roughly 85% of them with a count of one. The ten largest clones add up to under 2% of the sample.

Per the germline V gene, MNHEY is the CDR1 and SVGAGI is the CDR2. The CDR3 covers 15 residues, taking in both the cysteine and the phenylalanine. Left in the record is the CDR3 DNA by itself, 45 bases read in frame from the first base. Trimming costs V 0 bases and J 4 bases, and their ends lie 10 bases apart. The source material was PBMCs or T cells enriched from blood (not recorded which). The source of this sequence is a woman younger than 45 who had been exposed to COVID-19. This chain is built from TRBV6-5 and TRBJ1-5; confidence is insufficient to name the D gene. This receptor carries the CDR3 CASSYSGSLNQPQHF. At the DNA level, the sequence is TGTGCCAGCAGTTACTCGGGCAGCTTAAATCAGCCCCAGCATTTT.